This entry lists 25 T cell receptor beta chains sequenced from one sample in a study of shared clonotypes between healthy human individuals. Data came from immunoSEQ multiplex PCR; TCRdb stores just in-frame clones and leaves some out. In the table there are 950,000 to 1,300,000 clones, more than 65% of which are singletons. The source material was memory CD4+ T cells sorted from blood. Described subset: CD45RA-negative fraction. The receptors were sampled from a man aged 18 to 29 in good health.

The V call is TRBV6-5, the J call TRBJ2-7, with D perhaps matching TRBD1 (6 bases). From germline, CDR1 is MNHEY and CDR2 SVGAGI. Trimming removed 1 base from V and 7 bases from J, with 20 bases in between. The CDR3 extends over 16 amino acids. Here the CDR3 DNA reads TGTGCCAGCAGTTACTTTCCACCGGGACACCTTGGGGAGCAGTACTTC. As protein: CASSYFPPGHLGEQYF.

In its sample, this clone was seen a few times. The chain couples TRBV6-5 to TRBJ1-4; no reliable D call. The length of the CDR3 is 12 residues. Trimming left V 2 bases short and J 7 bases short, with 5 bases between. In germline, CDR1 is MNHEY, CDR2 SVGAGI. The CDR3 reads CASSYLGEKLFF. The CDR3 coding sequence is TGTGCCAGCAGTTACCTCGGTGAAAAACTGTTTTTT.

With respect to this clone: At one end the junction does not follow the germline gene, possibly because of a read error. The sample contains more than one DNA sequence encoding this CDR3. The gene calls are TRBV7-7 and TRBJ2-5, with 8 bases aligning to TRBD2. Germline CDR1 reads SSHAT; CDR2 reads FNYEAQ (reference sequence). The length of the CDR3 is 14 residues. CDR3 sequence reads: CASSPGLVGETQYF. CDR3 nucleotide sequence: TGTGCTAGCAGCCCGGGACTAGTAGGAGAGACCCAGTACTTC.

The chain employs TRBV9 and TRBJ2-6; 11 nucleotides agree with TRBD2. This CDR3 is 18 amino acids long. Germline-derived CDR1 and CDR2 are SGDLS and YYNGEE. Trimming at V came to 4 bases and at J to 0 bases, leaving 6 bases not matched to a gene. The CDR3 here is CASSPTSGGSSGANVLTF. CDR3 DNA: TGTGCCAGCAGCCCTACTAGCGGGGGTTCCTCTGGGGCCAACGTCCTGACTTTC.

This chain joins TRBV4-1 and TRBJ2-1; unclear D gene. The V gene's germline CDR1 is MGHRA and CDR2 YSYEKL. CDR3 length: 15 residues. V shed 0 bases and J shed 4 bases, with 10 bases lying between them. This chain's CDR3 is CASSQEGLPYNEQFF. The CDR3 DNA sequence: TGCGCCAGCAGCCAAGAGGGCCTACCTTACAATGAGCAGTTCTTC.

The V call is TRBV6-6, the J call TRBJ1-6; 8 bases map to TRBD1. This CDR3 is 14 amino acids long. The V and J ends lost 5 bases and 6 bases, in that order; junction bases with no gene match: 3. CDR1 and CDR2 from the germline V gene are MNHNY and SVGAGI (reference sequence). CDR3 protein: CASSGQGTNSPLHF. CDR3 bases: TGTGCCAGCAGTGGACAGGGAACTAATTCACCCCTCCACTTT.

The chain carries TRBV4-1 and TRBJ2-7; 9 positions agree with TRBD2. V lost 1 base to trimming and J lost 2 bases; unmatched junction nucleotides: 6. The CDR3 length is 16 residues. Per the germline V gene, CDR1 is MGHRA and CDR2 is YSYEKL. The CDR3 DNA sequence: TGCGCCAGCAGCCAAGGGGGGACTAGCCTGGCCTACGAGCAGTACTTC. It specifies CASSQGGTSLAYEQYF.

The chain uses TRBV5-1 and TRBJ2-5; 7 bases agree with TRBD2. J was trimmed by 4 bases and V by 4 bases; bases with no gene match: 7. Per germline, CDR1 SGHRS and CDR2 YFSETQ. The CDR3 contains 14 residues. CDR3 amino acids: CASSLRRGVETQYF. The CDR3 DNA is TGCGCCAGCAGCCTACGACGGGGGGTAGAGACCCAGTACTTC.

The V call is TRBV11-2, the J call TRBJ2-5, with 8 nucleotides matching TRBD1. This CDR3 comprises 16 residues. Germline V lookup: CDR1 SGHAT, CDR2 FQNNGV. Trimming cost V 5 bases and J 1 base; bases outside gene matches: 9. The CDR3 nucleotides are TGTGCCAGCAGCGTTTCTTCCGGACAGGGCCAAGAGACCCAGTACTTC. It is translated as CASSVSSGQGQETQYF.

The chain combines TRBV7-8 with TRBJ2-2; 9 bases are shared with TRBD1. The junction had 7 bases not matched to a gene; V was cut back by 10 bases and J by 1 base. Germline CDR1 and CDR2: SGHVS and FQNEAQ. This CDR3 contains 15 residues. CDR3 in DNA: TGTGCCACCTGTCAGGACAGGGGGAACACCGGGGAGCTGTTTTTT. Encoded protein: CATCQDRGNTGELFF.

This clone came up once. The rearrangement joins TRBV29-1 to TRBJ2-3; TRBD2 agrees at 9 bases. The CDR3 covers 15 residues. After removal of 6 bases from V and 3 bases from J, the junction contained 10 bases not matched to a gene. Germline CDR1 is SQVTM and CDR2 is ANQGSEA. This chain's CDR3 is CSVQEGTSRTDTQYF. The CDR3 DNA reads as TGCAGCGTCCAAGAGGGGACTAGCAGAACAGATACGCAGTATTTT.

The chain recombines TRBV7-2 with TRBJ1-2; no definite D call. From germline, CDR1 is SGHTA and CDR2 FQGNSA. There are 12 residues in the CDR3. V was cut by 3 bases and J by 4 bases, with 6 bases left in between. The CDR3 DNA reads TGTGCCAGCAGCTTCAGTTCCTATGGCTACACCTTC. This codes for CASSFSSYGYTF.

The chain recombines TRBV5-8 with TRBJ1-1; 11 bases map to TRBD1. Per the germline V gene, CDR1 is SGHTS and CDR2 is YDEGEE. The CDR3 contains 15 residues. V trimming: 1 base; J trimming: 10 bases; junction bases outside the gene matches: 9. The CDR3 loop reads CASSLYRTGGFRAFF. The CDR3, as DNA: TGTGCCAGCAGCTTGTACCGGACAGGGGGCTTTCGAGCTTTCTTT. The variable domain in full, with the rest retrieved from reference TRBV5-8 and TRBJ1-1, is EAGVTQSPTHLIKTRGQQATLRCSPISGHTSVYWYQQALGLGLQFLLWYDEGEERNRGNFPPRFSGRQFPNYSSELNVNALELEDSALYLCASSLYRTGGFRAFFGQGTRLTVV.

This chain's CDR3 is CASSRNRGPEGGADTQYF. CDR3 nucleotides: TGTGCCAGCAGCCGAAATCGGGGACCGGAAGGGGGGGCAGATACGCAGTATTTT. This chain links TRBV7-9 with TRBJ2-3, with D maybe TRBD2 (7 bases). Trimming left V 5 bases short and J 4 bases short, with 25 bases between. The CDR3 is 18 residues long. Germline values: CDR1 SEHNR, CDR2 FQNEAQ (reference sequence).

This chain links TRBV30 with TRBJ1-6, with TRBD1 as a possible D gene (5 bases). The germline V gene has CDR1 GTSNPN and CDR2 SVGIG (reference sequence). Deletions cut 5 bases from V and 10 bases from J, with 15 bases between. The CDR3 contains 13 residues. CDR3 residues: CAWGGVSRSPLHF. The CDR3, as DNA: TGTGCCTGGGGGGGGGTCAGCAGGTCACCCCTCCACTTT.

This chain uses TRBV7-6 with TRBJ2-3; D assignment may be TRBD1 or TRBD2 (5 bases each). V was shortened by 5 bases and J by 3 bases, with 12 bases between the two germline ends. CDR1 SGHVS and CDR2 FNYEAQ come from the germline V gene. The CDR3 consists of 14 residues. CDR3 amino acids: CASSLEWGTDTQYF. In DNA form, the CDR3 reads TGTGCCAGCAGCCTAGAGTGGGGGACAGATACGCAGTATTTT.

V gene TRBV27 combines with J gene TRBJ1-6, with D maybe TRBD1 (6 bases). The CDR3 is 15 amino acids. The germline gives CDR1 MNHEY, CDR2 SMNVEV (reference sequence). The V and J ends lost 6 bases and 1 base respectively, with 10 bases between them. This CDR3 reads CASREGESYNSPLHF. The CDR3, as DNA: TGTGCCAGCAGGGAGGGGGAATCCTATAATTCACCCCTCCACTTT.

This clone was found a few times. In DNA form, the CDR3 reads TGTGCCAGCAGTCCCCCTCAGGGGGAAAAACTGTTTTTT. This gives the protein CASSPPQGEKLFF. This rearrangement joins TRBV28 to TRBJ1-4; D possibly corresponds to TRBD1 (6 bases). The germline V gene encodes CDR1 MDHEN and CDR2 SYDVKM. CDR3 length equals 13 residues. V gave up 5 bases and J gave up 8 bases, with 12 bases separating them. Looking up the rest from reference TRBV28 and TRBJ1-4 gives the full variable domain: DVKVTQSSRYLVKRTGEKVFLECVQDMDHENMFWYRQDPGLGLRLIYFSYDVKMKEKGDIPEGYSVSREKKERFSLILESASTNQTSMYLCASSPPQGEKLFFGSGTQLSVL.

The chain recombines TRBV25-1 with TRBJ1-2; D gene uncertain. The V end was cut by 3 bases, the J end by 4 bases, with 9 bases between. Per germline, CDR1 MGHDK and CDR2 SYGVNS. This CDR3 is built from 13 residues. This CDR3 is CASSDGGGYGYTF. In DNA, the CDR3 is TGTGCCAGCAGTGATGGAGGTGGCTATGGCTACACCTTC.

The chain has TRBV5-5 and TRBJ2-5; 9 bases line up with TRBD1. Germline V gives CDR1 SGHKS, CDR2 YYEKEE (reference sequence). With V trimmed by 1 base and J by 4 bases, 2 bases remained unmatched. This CDR3 contains 14 residues. In DNA form, the CDR3 reads TGTGCCAGCAGCTTGCGGGGACAGGGAGAGACCCAGTACTTC. This gives the protein CASSLRGQGETQYF.

The V and J genes are TRBV4-3 and TRBJ2-7; D possibly corresponds to TRBD2 (6 bases). The CDR3 consists of 13 residues. The V and J ends lost 3 bases and 4 bases respectively, with 10 bases between them. Germline V gives CDR1 LGHNA, CDR2 YSLEER. The CDR3 sequence: CASSQGLGYEQYF. Written as DNA, the CDR3 is TGCGCCAGCAGCCAGGGACTCGGATACGAGCAGTACTTC.

The chain uses TRBV7-2 and TRBJ2-3; TRBD2 agrees at 12 bases. J lost 6 bases, V lost 1 base, and 8 bases had no gene match. The CDR3 runs 17 residues. The germline gives CDR1 SGHTA, CDR2 FQGNSA. The CDR3 spells CASSLGPLAGGADTQYF. The CDR3 region has the DNA TGTGCCAGCAGCTTAGGTCCCCTAGCGGGGGGGGCGGATACGCAGTATTTT.

The V gene is TRBV18, the J gene TRBJ2-7, with TRBD2 matching over 8 bases. The V segment lost 3 bases and the J segment 5 bases; nucleotides outside the gene matches: 6. From germline, CDR1 is KGHSH and CDR2 LQKENI. This CDR3 is built from 14 residues. CDR3 bases: TGTGCCAGCTCACCTTCGGGAGGGCTCCACGAGCAGTACTTC. Protein sequence: CASSPSGGLHEQYF.

CDR3 in amino acids: CASSQDQNGEQFF. CDR3 DNA sequence: TGCGCCAGCAGCCAAGATCAAAATGGTGAGCAGTTCTTC. The chain recombines TRBV4-1 with TRBJ2-1; no clear D. Germline V gene sequence: CDR1 MGHRA, CDR2 YSYEKL. V shed 0 bases and J shed 9 bases, with 9 bases lying between them. This CDR3 contains 13 residues.

This clone was detected only a few times. The V and J genes are TRBV4-3 and TRBJ2-2; 7 bases match TRBD2. The length of the CDR3 is 22 residues. J lost 1 base, V lost 0 bases, and 20 bases had no gene match. Looked up from germline, CDR1 is LGHNA and CDR2 is YSLEER. As DNA, the CDR3 is TGCGCCAGCAGCCAAGAAGCACTAGGTCGAAATTCGGCTAGCGGGAACACCGGGGAGCTGTTTTTT. It encodes CASSQEALGRNSASGNTGELFF.